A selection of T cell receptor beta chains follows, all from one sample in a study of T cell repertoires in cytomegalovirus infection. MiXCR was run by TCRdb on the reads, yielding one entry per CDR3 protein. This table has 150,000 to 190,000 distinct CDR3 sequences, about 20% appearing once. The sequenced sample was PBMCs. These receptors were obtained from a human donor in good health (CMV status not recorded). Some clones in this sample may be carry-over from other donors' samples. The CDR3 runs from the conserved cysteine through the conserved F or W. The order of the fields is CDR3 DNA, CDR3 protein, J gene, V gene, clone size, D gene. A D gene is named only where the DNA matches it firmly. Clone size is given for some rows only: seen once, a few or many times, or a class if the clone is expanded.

TGTGCCAGCAGCGGGCAGGGCGTCAATGAAAAACTGTTTTTT | CASSGQGVNEKLFF | TRBJ1-4 | TRBV2 | few | .
TGTGCCAGCACTTTTCTCGGCGGCGGGACTGAAGCTTTCTTT | CASTFLGGGTEAFF | TRBJ1-1 | TRBV6-2/TRBV6-3 | . | .
TGTGCCAGCAGCTTATCGGGACAGGGAACCGGGGAGCTGTTTTTT | CASSLSGQGTGELFF | TRBJ2-2 | TRBV7-2 | many | TRBD1
TGTCCCAGTCCACCTAGAAACAGGGCGCCCTCCTACAATGAGCAGTTCTTC | CPSPPRNRAPSYNEQFF | TRBJ2-1 | TRBV28 | . | .
TGTGCCAGTAGTATAGGTCAGCCCCAGCATTTT | CASSIGQPQHF | TRBJ1-5 | TRBV19 | many | .
TGTGCCAGCGGCGTTGGCTCACCCCTCCACTTT | CASGVGSPLHF | TRBJ1-6 | TRBV6-1 | . | .
TGTGCCAGCAGTTTACCAGGACAGGGGGTTTTTTACTATGGCTACACCTTC | CASSLPGQGVFYYGYTF | TRBJ1-2 | TRBV28 | . | TRBD1
TGTGCCAGCAGTTCCAGGGATTTAGCCAAAAACATTCAGTACTTC | CASSSRDLAKNIQYF | TRBJ2-4 | TRBV6-2/TRBV6-3 | few | .
TGTGCCAGCAGGTGGGAGAACACTGAAGCTTTCTTT | CASRWENTEAFF | TRBJ1-1 | TRBV7-9 | . | .
TGTGCCAGCAGCTACCGACCCCAGGGAATAACTAATGAAAAACTGTTTTTT | CASSYRPQGITNEKLFF | TRBJ1-4 | TRBV7-8 | few | .
TGTGCCAGCAGTTATTCCGACAGGGGACGGAGCTCACCCCTCCACTTT | CASSYSDRGRSSPLHF | TRBJ1-6 | TRBV6-5 | many | TRBD1
TGTGCCAGCAGCCTACTAGCAGAAAAAGCTTTCTTT | CASSLLAEKAFF | TRBJ1-1 | TRBV28 | . | .
TGTGCCAGTAGTATTGGGACAGGGGTACAGCCCCAGCATTTT | CASSIGTGVQPQHF | TRBJ1-5 | TRBV19 | . | TRBD1
TGTGCCAGCAGCCTGGGAACAGGTAAAAATGAGCAGTTCTTC | CASSLGTGKNEQFF | TRBJ2-1 | TRBV11-2 | few | .
TGTGCCAGCAGCCAAGCGGGCATGAACACTGAAGCTTTCTTT | CASSQAGMNTEAFF | TRBJ1-1 | TRBV14 | many | .
TGTGCCAGCAGCCTTGTTGGCGGCACAGATACGCAGTATTTT | CASSLVGGTDTQYF | TRBJ2-3 | TRBV7-2 | medium-sized | .
TGTGCCACCAGTGATCGGACCGGGGAGCTGTTTTTT | CATSDRTGELFF | TRBJ2-2 | TRBV24-1 | . | .
TGTGCCAGCAGCTACCCCGGGACAGGGGTGAATGGCTACACCTTC | CASSYPGTGVNGYTF | TRBJ1-2 | TRBV7-9 | . | TRBD1
TGTGCCAGCAGTTTACAGCTTCGCAATCAGCCCCAGCATTTT | CASSLQLRNQPQHF | TRBJ1-5 | TRBV28 | . | .
TGTGCCAGCACCCTGGTACTAGCGGGAGTGAATGAGCAGTTCTTC | CASTLVLAGVNEQFF | TRBJ2-1 | TRBV28 | . | TRBD2
TGTGCCAGCAACTTGGAACAGACCTCTGGGGCCAACGTCCTGACTTTC | CASNLEQTSGANVLTF | TRBJ2-6 | TRBV7-9 | few | .
TGTGCCACCTTGAGGACAGTTCAAGAGACCCAGTACTTC | CATLRTVQETQYF | TRBJ2-5 | TRBV28 | many | .
TGCGCCAGCAGCGGGGGATCAACTAATGAAAAACTGTTTTTT | CASSGGSTNEKLFF | TRBJ1-4 | TRBV5-1 | . | .
TGTGCCAGCGGTCCAGTCGGGTCCCCCTCTGGGGCCAACGTCCTGACTTTC | CASGPVGSPSGANVLTF | TRBJ2-6 | TRBV28 | once | .
TGTGCCAGCAGCTTAACGGGTCGACAGGGGTCCGGGGAGCTGTTTTTT | CASSLTGRQGSGELFF | TRBJ2-2 | TRBV7-3 | . | TRBD1
TGTGCCTGGGGAAGGGGGCGCGAGCAGCCCCAGCATTTT | CAWGRGREQPQHF | TRBJ1-5 | TRBV30 | . | TRBD1
TGTGCCAGCTCACCTTTACCCCAAGAGACCCAGTACTTC | CASSPLPQETQYF | TRBJ2-5 | TRBV18 | few | .
TGTGCCAGCAGTCCACAGGGAATACAGTTCTTC | CASSPQGIQFF | TRBJ2-1 | TRBV12-3/TRBV12-4 | many | .
TGCAGCGTGGCAGGGGGACTCTACGAGCAGTACTTC | CSVAGGLYEQYF | TRBJ2-7 | TRBV29-1 | few | .
TGTGACAGCAGCTTAGTGGGCACCCTGGGAGGTGATGAGCAGTTCTTC | CDSSLVGTLGGDEQFF | TRBJ2-1 | TRBV7-2 | . | .
TGTGCCAGCGGGTATAGCGGGGGGGCGGAAGATACGCAGTATTTT | CASGYSGGAEDTQYF | TRBJ2-3 | TRBV7-8 | many | TRBD2
TGCGCCAGCAGCTTGCCGCAGACCACAGATACGCAGTATTTT | CASSLPQTTDTQYF | TRBJ2-3 | TRBV5-1 | . | .
TGTGCCAGCAGCACACGGGGACAGCCTACCTACGAGCAGTACTTC | CASSTRGQPTYEQYF | TRBJ2-7 | TRBV5-4 | few | TRBD1
TGTGCCAGTTCCGGGACACAGAACACTGAAGCTTTCTTT | CASSGTQNTEAFF | TRBJ1-1 | TRBV19 | few | .
TGTGCCAGCTCCGCCCCGGGACAGGCTTATAGCAATCAGCCCCAGCATTTT | CASSAPGQAYSNQPQHF | TRBJ1-5 | TRBV7-2 | many | TRBD1
TGTGCCAGTAGAGCAGGTAGCGGGGTTTACAATGAGCAGTTCTTC | CASRAGSGVYNEQFF | TRBJ2-1 | TRBV19 | . | TRBD2
TGTGCTAGTGGTCCGGGGTTGACCTTTAGCGGGGGCCGATACAATGAGCAGTTCTTC | CASGPGLTFSGGRYNEQFF | TRBJ2-1 | TRBV12-5 | . | TRBD2
TGTGCCAGCTTAGCGGGGGGGGCCAACAATGAGCAGTTCTTC | CASLAGGANNEQFF | TRBJ2-1 | TRBV28 | . | TRBD2
TGTGCCAGCAGAGCTAGCGGGACGAATGAGCAGTTCTTC | CASRASGTNEQFF | TRBJ2-1 | TRBV6-2/TRBV6-3 | few | TRBD2
TGTGCCACCCGGGACAGGGTTTATAGCGGGGAGCTGTTTTTT | CATRDRVYSGELFF | TRBJ2-2 | TRBV12-3/TRBV12-4 | . | TRBD1
TGTGCCAGCAGCCCCCCAGTGCGGACAGGGAAATCCTACAATGAGCAGTTCTTC | CASSPPVRTGKSYNEQFF | TRBJ2-1 | TRBV7-9 | . | TRBD1
TGTGCCAGCAGCTTATGGGGAGGCGATCCCCTCCACTTT | CASSLWGGDPLHF | TRBJ1-6 | TRBV7-6 | few | .
TGTGCCAGTAGACTAGCGGGGGGGAACGGGGAGCTGTTTTTT | CASRLAGGNGELFF | TRBJ2-2 | TRBV19 | . | TRBD2
TGTGCCAGCAGTTTGGAAGACTCGAACACTGAAGCTTTCTTT | CASSLEDSNTEAFF | TRBJ1-1 | TRBV7-4 | . | .
TGTGCCAGCAGCTTACAGGGAGTATTGGACACTGAAGCTTTCTTT | CASSLQGVLDTEAFF | TRBJ1-1 | TRBV7-2 | many | .
TGCAGCGTTGGTGGTTATAGCAATCAGCCCCAGCATTTT | CSVGGYSNQPQHF | TRBJ1-5 | TRBV29-1 | . | .
TGTGCGACCGGGCGGAACACCGGGGAGCTGTTTTTT | CATGRNTGELFF | TRBJ2-2 | TRBV28 | . | .
TGTGCCAGCAGTTACTCTCCTAGCGGGGGGGAGACCCAGTACTTC | CASSYSPSGGETQYF | TRBJ2-5 | TRBV6-5 | few | TRBD2
TGCAGTGTTTTCAAAGGGGATAACTACGAGCAGTACTTC | CSVFKGDNYEQYF | TRBJ2-7 | TRBV20-1 | . | .
TGCAGTGCAAGAAGGGGGACAGAGAACACTGAAGCTTTCTTT | CSARRGTENTEAFF | TRBJ1-1 | TRBV20-1 | . | TRBD1